A selection of T cell receptor beta chains follows, all from one sample in a study of cytomegalovirus exposure and HLA in healthy donors. Clones were sequenced by immunoSEQ multiplex PCR, and TCRdb holds only the in-frame ones, with some missing. The sample contains 100,000 or so clones, approximately 56% of which appear only once. Material: PBMCs. The source of these receptors is a woman aged 25 to 39 in good health and CMV-seropositive. CDR3s include the opening cysteine and the closing phenylalanine or tryptophan. Fields, in order: CDR3 protein, CDR3 DNA, V gene, J gene, D gene, clone size. The D gene is left open where the match is weak. The size of a clone is reported for some rows only, either as once, few or many, or as a class for expanded clones.

CDR3aa: CASSSTNQETQYF
CDR3nt: TGTGCCAGCAGCTCCACTAACCAAGAGACCCAGTACTTC
v_gene: TRBV7-9
j_gene: TRBJ2-5
d_gene: NA
abundance: NA

CDR3aa: CASSFGTEGTEAFF
CDR3nt: TGCGCCAGCAGCTTTGGGACAGAGGGCACTGAAGCTTTCTTT
v_gene: TRBV5-1
j_gene: TRBJ1-1
d_gene: TRBD1
abundance: few

CDR3aa: CASSLLLLQGERIPGRGVTF
CDR3nt: TGCGCCAGCAGCCTTCTCCTACTCCAGGGGGAAAGGATACCGGGGCGAGGAGTCACCTTC
v_gene: TRBV4-1
j_gene: TRBJ1-2
d_gene: TRBD1
abundance: few

CDR3aa: CASSLDRGRGGDGYTF
CDR3nt: TGCGCCAGCAGCTTGGACAGGGGAAGGGGTGGAGATGGCTACACCTTC
v_gene: TRBV5-1
j_gene: TRBJ1-2
d_gene: TRBD1
abundance: NA

CDR3aa: CASSFTSGAYTGELFF
CDR3nt: TGTGCCAGCAGCTTTACTAGCGGGGCATACACCGGGGAGCTGTTTTTT
v_gene: TRBV7-9
j_gene: TRBJ2-2
d_gene: TRBD2
abundance: medium-sized

CDR3aa: CASSSPSSGHYEQYF
CDR3nt: TGTGCCAGCAGCTCCCCTTCTAGCGGACACTACGAGCAGTACTTC
v_gene: TRBV13
j_gene: TRBJ2-7
d_gene: TRBD2
abundance: NA

CDR3aa: CASGAMSQFLEQYF
CDR3nt: TGTGCCAGCGGGGCGATGAGTCAATTTTTAGAGCAGTACTTC
v_gene: TRBV6-6
j_gene: TRBJ2-5
d_gene: NA
abundance: NA

CDR3aa: CASSPGTRQNTEAFF
CDR3nt: TGTGCCAGCTCCCCCGGGACACGACAGAACACTGAAGCTTTCTTT
v_gene: TRBV18
j_gene: TRBJ1-1
d_gene: NA
abundance: few

CDR3aa: CASSYSTGRTDTQYF
CDR3nt: TGTGCCAGCAGTTACTCGACAGGGCGCACAGATACGCAGTATTTT
v_gene: TRBV6-5
j_gene: TRBJ2-3
d_gene: TRBD1
abundance: once

CDR3aa: CASSSVLAGPRGEQFF
CDR3nt: TGTGCCAGCAGCTCCGTACTAGCGGGGCCGAGGGGGGAGCAGTTCTTC
v_gene: TRBV7-2
j_gene: TRBJ2-1
d_gene: TRBD2
abundance: NA

CDR3aa: CASSYDSYQETQYF
CDR3nt: TGTGCCAGCAGCTACGACAGTTATCAAGAGACCCAGTACTTC
v_gene: TRBV9
j_gene: TRBJ2-5
d_gene: NA
abundance: NA

CDR3aa: CASNPQGQPTDTQYF
CDR3nt: TGTGCCAGCAACCCACAGGGGCAGCCTACAGATACGCAGTATTTT
v_gene: TRBV27
j_gene: TRBJ2-3
d_gene: TRBD1
abundance: NA

CDR3aa: CASGQGPNTEAFF
CDR3nt: TGTGCCAGCGGGCAGGGGCCGAACACTGAAGCTTTCTTT
v_gene: TRBV7-3
j_gene: TRBJ1-1
d_gene: NA
abundance: NA

CDR3aa: CASMTGGANIQETQYF
CDR3nt: TGCGCCAGCATGACCGGGGGGGCCAATATCCAAGAGACCCAGTACTTC
v_gene: TRBV5-1
j_gene: TRBJ2-5
d_gene: TRBD2
abundance: once

CDR3aa: CASTKVAPVEAFF
CDR3nt: TGTGCCAGCACCAAAGTGGCACCAGTCGAAGCTTTCTTT
v_gene: TRBV7-8
j_gene: TRBJ1-1
d_gene: NA
abundance: NA

CDR3aa: CASSFLQGGNTEAFF
CDR3nt: TGTGCCAGCAGTTTCCTACAGGGTGGCAACACTGAAGCTTTCTTT
v_gene: TRBV28
j_gene: TRBJ1-1
d_gene: NA
abundance: NA

CDR3aa: CASSEDLVGVDEQFF
CDR3nt: TGTGCCAGCAGCGAAGATCTAGTCGGTGTCGATGAGCAGTTCTTC
v_gene: TRBV9
j_gene: TRBJ2-1
d_gene: NA
abundance: few

CDR3aa: CAWSPRGVEAFF
CDR3nt: TGTGCCTGGAGTCCCCGGGGGGTTGAAGCTTTCTTT
v_gene: TRBV30
j_gene: TRBJ1-1
d_gene: NA
abundance: NA

CDR3aa: CASSPPDRGSWGGELFF
CDR3nt: TGCGCCAGCAGCCCTCCTGACAGGGGGTCATGGGGCGGGGAGCTGTTTTTT
v_gene: TRBV4-1
j_gene: TRBJ2-2
d_gene: TRBD1
abundance: NA

CDR3aa: CAWSGTPTSGGETQYF
CDR3nt: TGTGCCTGGAGTGGAACCCCCACTAGCGGGGGAGAGACCCAGTACTTC
v_gene: TRBV30
j_gene: TRBJ2-5
d_gene: TRBD2
abundance: few

CDR3aa: CASRNTRGGPYEQYF
CDR3nt: TGTGCCAGCAGGAACACCAGGGGTGGCCCCTACGAGCAGTACTTC
v_gene: TRBV6-5
j_gene: TRBJ2-7
d_gene: NA
abundance: NA

CDR3aa: CASSALANEQFF
CDR3nt: TGTGCCAGCAGCGCACTAGCGAATGAGCAGTTCTTC
v_gene: TRBV7-2
j_gene: TRBJ2-1
d_gene: TRBD2
abundance: NA

CDR3aa: CASSPGTSGQETQYF
CDR3nt: TGTGCCAGCAGCCCCGGGACTAGCGGCCAAGAGACCCAGTACTTC
v_gene: TRBV14
j_gene: TRBJ2-5
d_gene: TRBD2
abundance: few

CDR3aa: CASSSRTGSTDTQYF
CDR3nt: TGCGCCAGCAGCTCAAGGACAGGGAGCACAGATACGCAGTATTTT
v_gene: TRBV5-1
j_gene: TRBJ2-3
d_gene: TRBD1
abundance: NA

CDR3aa: CASSLRTTDTQYF
CDR3nt: TGTGCCAGCAGCTTGAGGACTACTGATACGCAGTATTTT
v_gene: TRBV5-4
j_gene: TRBJ2-3
d_gene: NA
abundance: NA

CDR3aa: CASSKTGGTEAFF
CDR3nt: TGTGCCAGCAGTAAAACAGGGGGCACTGAAGCTTTCTTT
v_gene: TRBV25-1
j_gene: TRBJ1-1
d_gene: TRBD1
abundance: NA

CDR3aa: CSSTGTGRGETQYF
CDR3nt: TGTTCCAGCACCGGGACAGGGAGAGGAGAGACCCAGTACTTC
v_gene: TRBV7-9
j_gene: TRBJ2-5
d_gene: TRBD1
abundance: NA

CDR3aa: CASSGPDQGYTF
CDR3nt: TGTGCCAGCAGCGGCCCAGATCAGGGGTACACCTTC
v_gene: TRBV7-3
j_gene: TRBJ1-2
d_gene: NA
abundance: NA

CDR3aa: CASSLSPKGETQYF
CDR3nt: TGTGCCAGCAGCTTAAGCCCGAAGGGGGAGACCCAGTACTTC
v_gene: TRBV7-3
j_gene: TRBJ2-5
d_gene: NA
abundance: NA

CDR3aa: CASSLLGQANYGYTF
CDR3nt: TGTGCCAGCAGCTTGTTGGGACAGGCGAACTATGGCTACACCTTC
v_gene: TRBV5-4
j_gene: TRBJ1-2
d_gene: TRBD1
abundance: NA

CDR3aa: CASSLGGTGSTEAFF
CDR3nt: TGTGCCAGCAGTTTAGGCGGGACAGGGAGCACTGAAGCTTTCTTT
v_gene: TRBV28
j_gene: TRBJ1-1
d_gene: TRBD1
abundance: NA

CDR3aa: CASSAMGAGGPYNEQFF
CDR3nt: TGTGCCAGTAGTGCTATGGGCGCGGGGGGGCCCTACAATGAGCAGTTCTTC
v_gene: TRBV19
j_gene: TRBJ2-1
d_gene: TRBD2
abundance: NA

CDR3aa: CAWTIQENTEAFF
CDR3nt: TGTGCCTGGACCATACAGGAGAACACTGAAGCTTTCTTT
v_gene: TRBV30
j_gene: TRBJ1-1
d_gene: NA
abundance: NA

CDR3aa: CASSPGLSGNTIYF
CDR3nt: TGTGCCAGTAGTCCCGGACTTTCTGGAAACACCATATATTTT
v_gene: TRBV19
j_gene: TRBJ1-3
d_gene: NA
abundance: NA

CDR3aa: CASSRYSDQETQYF
CDR3nt: TGCGCCAGCAGCCGATACTCGGACCAAGAGACCCAGTACTTC
v_gene: TRBV4-1
j_gene: TRBJ2-5
d_gene: NA
abundance: few

CDR3aa: CASSGLPVAGQSNEQYF
CDR3nt: TGTGCCAGCAGTGGTCTACCGGTCGCGGGACAGTCGAACGAGCAGTACTTC
v_gene: TRBV25-1
j_gene: TRBJ2-7
d_gene: NA
abundance: few

CDR3aa: CASSPPGVVTEGERGYTF
CDR3nt: TGTGCCAGCAGTCCCCCCGGGGTGGTAACGGAAGGAGAGCGGGGCTACACCTTC
v_gene: TRBV28
j_gene: TRBJ1-2
d_gene: NA
abundance: NA

CDR3aa: CANSLQGVVSYTF
CDR3nt: TGTGCCAACAGCTTACAAGGGGTTGTGAGCTACACCTTC
v_gene: TRBV7-9
j_gene: TRBJ1-2
d_gene: NA
abundance: NA

CDR3aa: CASRPGQYTGELFF
CDR3nt: TGCGCCAGCAGACCGGGACAGTACACCGGGGAGCTGTTTTTT
v_gene: TRBV5-1
j_gene: TRBJ2-2
d_gene: TRBD1
abundance: NA

CDR3aa: CASSGDYTNEQFF
CDR3nt: TGCGCCAGCAGCGGGGACTACACCAATGAGCAGTTCTTC
v_gene: TRBV5-1
j_gene: TRBJ2-1
d_gene: TRBD2
abundance: NA

CDR3aa: CASSIQGASYEQYF
CDR3nt: TGTGCCAGTAGTATCCAGGGGGCGTCGTACGAGCAGTACTTC
v_gene: TRBV19
j_gene: TRBJ2-7
d_gene: TRBD1
abundance: NA

CDR3aa: CASSPDFYTEAFF
CDR3nt: TGTGCCAGCAGCCCGGACTTTTACACTGAAGCTTTCTTT
v_gene: TRBV11-3
j_gene: TRBJ1-1
d_gene: NA
abundance: NA

CDR3aa: CAGLTPNTEAFF
CDR3nt: TGTGCCGGCTTGACACCGAACACTGAAGCTTTCTTT
v_gene: TRBV30
j_gene: TRBJ1-1
d_gene: NA
abundance: many

CDR3aa: CASSFGTELNYGYTF
CDR3nt: TGTGCCAGCAGCTTCGGGACAGAGCTTAACTATGGCTACACCTTC
v_gene: TRBV5-4
j_gene: TRBJ1-2
d_gene: TRBD1
abundance: NA

CDR3aa: CASERGYTTDTQYF
CDR3nt: TGTGCTAGTGAAAGGGGCTACACGACAGATACGCAGTATTTT
v_gene: TRBV12-5
j_gene: TRBJ2-3
d_gene: NA
abundance: NA

CDR3aa: CASSVQGGGYEQYF
CDR3nt: TGTGCCAGCAGCGTGCAGGGGGGCGGCTACGAGCAGTACTTC
v_gene: TRBV2
j_gene: TRBJ2-7
d_gene: NA
abundance: once

CDR3aa: CASSVSLRTEAFF
CDR3nt: TGTGCCAGCAGTGTGTCCCTGCGGACTGAAGCTTTCTTT
v_gene: TRBV7-2
j_gene: TRBJ1-1
d_gene: NA
abundance: NA

CDR3aa: CANPYYEQYF
CDR3nt: TGCGCCAACCCCTACTACGAGCAGTACTTC
v_gene: TRBV10-1
j_gene: TRBJ2-7
d_gene: NA
abundance: NA